This TCR beta chain was retrieved from a study of cytomegalovirus exposure and HLA in healthy donors. Study-wide points: Confirmation was obtained in vitro that a few CMV-associated chains are specific for CMV antigens. Solely CMV serostatus was available to characterize immune exposure. Approximately 160 TCR beta chains were listed as cytomegalovirus-associated.

V lost 4 bases to trimming and J lost 4 bases, with 16 bases between them. CDR3 size: 15 residues. Germline CDR1 LNHDA, CDR2 SQIVND (reference sequence). This clone was picked up a small number of times. Its antigen is unknown. The study ran its PCR with 60 Vbeta and 13 Jbeta primers. Assay used: immunoSEQ multiplex PCR; TCRdb lists only in-frame clones, some missing. Of about 140,000 clones listed, around 85% are singletons. Donors had nominal health at sampling but likely had unrecorded immune exposures. Sequencing input: PBMCs. The chain links TRBV19 to TRBJ1-1; the D gene is possibly TRBD1 (6 bases). The receptor was isolated from a middle-aged man in good health and CMV-seropositive. The CDR3 nucleotides read TGTGCCAGTAGTACCCGGGGCGGGGGCGGCACTGAAGCTTTCTTT. This codes for CASSTRGGGGTEAFF.